One and the same sample provided the 18 T cell receptor beta chains below, sequenced in a study of blood T cells in healthy people across ages. Combining a sample-barcoded 5' primer with a J-beta primer mix, a second PCR ran for about 6 to 12 cycles. One entry per CDR3 protein, called by TCRdb with MiXCR from the 5' RACE reads. The sample yields 1.5 million to 2 million distinct CDR3 sequences, just under 50% seen once. The specimen sequenced was blood. All receptors come from a woman aged 35 to 49 in good health.

A single count supports this clonotype. V and J are TRBV4-3 and TRBJ2-4, with a possible D match to TRBD1 (7 bases). The CDR3 consists of 15 residues. The ends were cut back, 5 bases at V and 13 bases at J, with 24 bases in the middle. Germline CDR1 LGHNA, CDR2 YSLEER. The CDR3 loop is CASSDLQGGGYGQYF. The DNA for the CDR3 is TGCGCCAGCAGCGACTTGCAGGGGGGCGGGTACGGGCAGTACTTC.

The chain joins TRBV29-1 to TRBJ2-1, with 8 bases lining up with TRBD1. Trimming removed 4 bases from V and 0 bases from J; junction bases left unmatched: 14. The CDR3 has 18 residues. Germline CDR1 SQVTM, CDR2 ANQGSEA. CDR3 amino acids: CSVAPGTGVPISYNEQFF. The DNA for the CDR3 is TGCAGCGTTGCCCCCGGGACAGGAGTCCCGATCTCCTACAATGAGCAGTTCTTC.

The chain recombines TRBV5-1 with TRBJ2-3; 8 positions match TRBD1. CDR3 length equals 16 residues. V lost 0 bases and J lost 5; bases outside the gene matches: 8. CDR1 and CDR2 (germline): SGHRS, YFSETQ. The DNA for the CDR3 is TGCGCCAGCAGCTTGGACGGCAGGGGGCCGGGAGATACGCAGTATTTT. As protein: CASSLDGRGPGDTQYF. Full variable domain (remainder filled in from reference TRBV5-1 and TRBJ2-3): KAGVTQTPRYLIKTRGQQVTLSCSPISGHRSVSWYQQTPGQGLQFLFEYFSETQRNKGNFPGRFSGRQFSNSRSEMNVSTLELGDSALYLCASSLDGRGPGDTQYFGPGTRLTVL.

This clonotype was recorded a few times. The genes are TRBV10-2 and TRBJ2-7; D ambiguous. CDR1 WSHSY and CDR2 SAAADI come from the germline V gene. Trimming cost V 1 base and J 0 bases, with 7 bases left between them. CDR3 length: 14 amino acids. CDR3 region: CASSEFTDSYEQYF. Here the CDR3 DNA reads TGCGCCAGCAGTGAGTTCACTGACTCCTACGAGCAGTACTTC.

The chain carries TRBV6-5 and TRBJ1-6; D gene ambiguous. The CDR3 contains 13 residues. Per the germline V gene, CDR1 is MNHEY and CDR2 is SVGAGI. V lost 9 bases and J 7 bases, leaving 13 bases between the germline ends. The CDR3 DNA follows: TGTGCCAGTAGACGGACGGAAAATTCACCCCTCCACTTT. Translating gives CASRRTENSPLHF.

The rearrangement links TRBV10-3 to TRBJ2-2, with 11 bases lining up with TRBD1. Germline loops: CDR1 ENHRY, CDR2 SYGVKD. The CDR3 totals 16 residues. J was trimmed by 5 bases and V by 4 bases; bases with no gene match: 6. CDR3 bases: TGTGCCATCAGTGGAGGGGACAGGGGGATTACCGGGGAGCTGTTTTTT. Translating gives CAISGGDRGITGELFF.

The chain links TRBV7-9 to TRBJ2-7; TRBD1 or TRBD2 may be the D gene (5 bases each). Germline CDR1 SEHNR, CDR2 FQNEAQ (reference sequence). V was pared by 6 bases and J by 7 bases, with 28 bases between. This CDR3 is built from 17 residues. The chain's CDR3 is CASRRFGAATTGNEQYF. CDR3 DNA sequence: TGTGCCAGCAGGAGGTTTGGAGCGGCTACTACAGGCAATGAGCAGTACTTC.

The chain carries TRBV20-1 and TRBJ1-5; D ambiguous. Trimming took 4 bases from V and 2 from J, leaving 18 bases between them. CDR1 and CDR2 (germline): DFQATT, SNEGSKA (reference sequence). The CDR3 has 16 amino acids. The CDR3 region is CSANRPSVGGNQPQHF. CDR3 DNA sequence: TGCAGTGCTAATCGCCCGAGTGTAGGTGGCAATCAGCCCCAGCATTTT.

The chain couples TRBV4-2 to TRBJ2-3; 10 bases line up with TRBD2. Germline lookup yields CDR1 LGHNA and CDR2 YNFKEQ. The CDR3 sequence is 20 residues long. Losses at the gene ends were 4 bases for V and 4 bases for J; bases not matched to a gene: 20. The CDR3 reads CASSPRLRSSGGTGADTQYF. The CDR3 region has the DNA TGTGCCAGCAGCCCAAGGCTGCGGTCTAGCGGGGGAACGGGCGCAGATACGCAGTATTTT.

The gene calls are TRBV20-1 and TRBJ1-5, with 10 bases aligning to TRBD1. The V gene end was trimmed by 0 bases and the J gene end by 4 bases; junction bases not matched to a gene: 12. Germline lookup yields CDR1 DFQATT and CDR2 SNEGSKA (reference sequence). The CDR3 runs to 18 residues. CDR3 DNA: TGCAGTGCTAGAGATTTGACAGGGGGCCCCCGGGCAAATCAGCCCCAGCATTTT. Protein product: CSARDLTGGPRANQPQHF.

The gene calls are TRBV13 and TRBJ1-4; D is undetermined. Trimming pared 2 bases from V and 0 bases from J, leaving 4 bases between. CDR3 size: 14 residues. The germline V gene has CDR1 PRHDT and CDR2 FYEKMQ (reference sequence). CDR3 loop: CASSLFSTNEKLFF. The CDR3 DNA follows: TGTGCCAGCAGCTTATTTTCAACTAATGAAAAACTGTTTTTT.

The J gene is TRBJ2-7, the V gene TRBV29-1, with 9 bases fitting TRBD1. The germline CDR1 and CDR2 sequences are SQVTM and ANQGSEA. CDR3 length: 15 residues. V was pared by 0 bases and J by 5 bases, with 8 bases of the junction left unmatched. CDR3 DNA: TGCAGCGTTGAAGATTTGCGGACAGGGGTCAACGAGCAGTACTTC. Encoded protein: CSVEDLRTGVNEQYF.

Only a few counts were recorded for this clonotype. The chain uses TRBV11-2 and TRBJ2-1; 10 bases match TRBD1. The germline V gene has CDR1 SGHAT and CDR2 FQNNGV. This CDR3 has 20 amino acids. Germline trimming cut 0 bases from V and 0 bases from J; bases unmatched to any gene: 11. In nucleotides, the CDR3 is TGTGCCAGCAGCTTAGATCTGGGACAGGGGCGTAAGAGCTCCTACAATGAGCAGTTCTTC. Its protein is CASSLDLGQGRKSSYNEQFF.

The CDR3 sequence: CSGWIYNEQFF. CDR3 coding DNA: TGCAGCGGCTGGATCTACAATGAGCAGTTCTTC. The chain links TRBV29-1 to TRBJ2-1; D unresolved. The CDR3 covers 11 residues. The V end lost 7 bases, the J end lost 3 bases, and 7 bases lay between the germline ends. Germline V gene data show CDR1 as SQVTM and CDR2 as ANQGSEA.

Concerning this clonotype itself: Mismatch with germline at one junction end may stem from a read error. As DNA, the CDR3 is TGCGCCAGCAGTCGGGACCTAGCTACAGATGCGCAGTATTTT. Translation: CASSRDLATDAQYF. The chain couples TRBV4-3 to TRBJ2-3, with D perhaps TRBD1 or TRBD2 (5 bases each). The CDR3 contains 14 residues. The germline V gene encodes CDR1 LGHNA and CDR2 YSLEER.

The J gene is TRBJ2-3, the V gene TRBV7-2, with 10 bases that match TRBD2. The CDR3 has 16 residues. CDR1 is SGHTA, CDR2 FQGNSA, per germline. V shed 0 bases and J 4 bases; nucleotides not matched to a gene: 4. The CDR3 here is CASSLAPSGGSDTQYF. For the CDR3, the DNA is TGTGCCAGCAGCTTAGCTCCTAGCGGGGGTTCAGATACGCAGTATTTT.

On this clonotype: An end of the junction differs from the germline gene, which may be a read error. V and J are TRBV7-9 and TRBJ2-7; TRBD1 is a possible D gene (6 bases). The CDR3 consists of 18 residues. Germline lookup yields CDR1 SEHNR and CDR2 FQNEAQ (reference sequence). The CDR3 bases are TGTGCCAGCAGCCTCCTTGGTGGTACAGGGCTCGTCTCCAACGAGCAGTACTTC. It yields the protein CASSLLGGTGLVSNEQYF.

This chain uses TRBV29-1 with TRBJ2-5; 7 bases align to TRBD1. V lost 5 bases and J lost 5; bases outside the gene matches: 11. CDR3 length: 14 residues. CDR1 and CDR2 (germline): SQVTM, ANQGSEA. In DNA, the CDR3 is TGCAGCGTTCCCGACAGGGTTGGAGCGGAGACCCAGTACTTC. Its protein product is CSVPDRVGAETQYF. Using reference TRBV29-1 and TRBJ2-5 for the parts outside the CDR3, the full variable domain is SAVISQKPSRDICQRGTSLTIQCQVDSQVTMMFWYRQQPGQSLTLIATANQGSEATYESGFVIDKFPISRPNLTFSTLTVSNMSPEDSSIYLCSVPDRVGAETQYFGPGTRLLVL.